Given below is one T cell receptor beta chain in context. Its antigen is unknown. No clone much larger than this one lies a single base away; base qualities are absent. The data stem from a study of T cells in localized non-small cell lung cancer (dated by TCRdb to the early 2020s). The study in broad terms: The study analyzed T cell repertoires of about 230 early-stage NSCLC patients, comparing tumors and uninvolved tumor-adjacent lungs. All 240 or so NSCLC patients in the cohort were treatment-naive and had localized lung tumors that were resected. NSCLC patients had a mean age of approximately 66 years, and fewer than 150 were male and about 110 female.

The V end gives up 6 bases and the J end 4 bases, leaving 7 bases in the junction not matched to a gene. Reading the germline V gene gives CDR1 MNHEY and CDR2 SVGAGI. The CDR3 runs 15 amino acids, cysteine and phenylalanine included. Kept here is only the CDR3 DNA, which spans 45 bases and is read in frame from base 1. General study outcomes and caveats: Because multi-region sequencing of the tumors was not done, intratumor heterogeneity could not be ruled out. Because the study design was exploratory, TCR variables were selected using unadjusted p-values without false-discovery rate correction. Higher blood T cell density associated with longer overall survival, while higher adjacent-lung clonality associated with shorter survival. A median of approximately 62 of the top 100 tumor clones turned up in the paired uninvolved adjacent lung, and 28 of those clones also ranked among the top 100 of that same adjacent lung. The highest T cell clonality was observed in uninvolved tumor-adjacent lung, where clonality exceeded that of tumor, suggesting that antigenic responses were more focused in uninvolved tumor-adjacent lung.

TCR beta CDR3 regions were sequenced from DNA using the immunoSEQ Assay. The study's processing was this. To compute T cell density, TCR beta template counts were normalized to usable DNA, which was estimated by amplifying housekeeping genes. The preseqR package was used to estimate richness by extrapolating to 400,000 templates for PBMC samples and to 120,000 templates for tissue samples. Clonality was defined by subtracting Pielou's evenness from one. To identify tissue-enriched TCRs, differential abundance testing was run on productive amino-acid clonotypes with a minimum total count of 5 and an alpha of 0.1. The Jaccard Index and the Morisita Overlap Index were used to measure repertoire overlap between compartments. GLIPH grouped TCR beta CDR3s together with public tetramer-defined viral CDR3s, and a viral motif had to include at least three viral sequences and also show V-gene enrichment. TCRdb obtained this table from immuneACCESS and retained in-frame rearrangements with V and J assigned. These tables miss some clones; where compared with another copy, unresolved V genes account for less than half of the shortfall, and the remainder is unexplained. The D gene and trimming were derived from the DNA, and the V and J assignments and clone size from that table. The sample contains 30,000 or so clones, around 92% of them found a single time. The ten largest clones capture around 2.1% of the sample.

At diagnosis, tumor, uninvolved tumor-adjacent lung and peripheral blood were collected and then preserved as a mix of FFPE and fresh-frozen material. For TCR repertoire profiling, the blood samples were analyzed as peripheral blood mononuclear cells. This sample comprised peripheral blood, obtained before any cancer treatment. The receptor chain draws on TRBV6-5 and TRBJ1-3; the central 9 bases match TRBD1. The receptor was isolated from a female donor older than 55 with stage I lung adenocarcinoma. The sequenced DNA: TGTGCCAGCAGCCAGGGACAGGGTTTCGGAAACACCATATATTTT. It translates as CASSQGQGFGNTIYF.